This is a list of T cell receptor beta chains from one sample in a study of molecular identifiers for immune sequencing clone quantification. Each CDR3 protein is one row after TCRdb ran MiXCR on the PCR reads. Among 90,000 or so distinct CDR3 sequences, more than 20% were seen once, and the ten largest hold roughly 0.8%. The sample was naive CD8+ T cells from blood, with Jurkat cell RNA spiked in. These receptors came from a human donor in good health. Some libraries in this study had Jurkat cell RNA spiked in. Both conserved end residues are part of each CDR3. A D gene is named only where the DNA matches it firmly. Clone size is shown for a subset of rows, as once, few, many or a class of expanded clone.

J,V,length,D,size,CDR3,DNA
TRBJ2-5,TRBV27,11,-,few,CASSSGTREYF,TGTGCCAGCAGTTCCGGGACCCGTGAGTACTTC
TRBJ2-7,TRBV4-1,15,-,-,CVSSQGGGQNYEQYF,TGCGTCAGCAGCCAAGGAGGAGGACAGAATTACGAGCAGTACTTC
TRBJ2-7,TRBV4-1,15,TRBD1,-,CVSSQVSTGTHEQYF,TGCGTCAGCAGCCAAGTCTCGACAGGGACCCACGAGCAGTACTTC
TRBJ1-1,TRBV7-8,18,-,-,CASSELTGPRGLNTEASF,TGTGCCAGCAGCGAGTTAACAGGTCCACGGGGACTAAACACTGAAGCTTCCTTT
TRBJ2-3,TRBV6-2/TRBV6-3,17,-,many,CASSYSLGGRLTDTQYF,TGTGCCAGCAGTTACTCTCTAGGGGGGCGCCTCACAGATACGCAGTATTTT
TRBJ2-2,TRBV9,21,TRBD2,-,CASSAFYSQGLADRPPGELFF,TGTGCCAGCAGCGCGTTCTATTCCCAGGGACTAGCGGACAGGCCCCCCGGGGAGCTGTTTTTT
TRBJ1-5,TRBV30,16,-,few,CAWSVEEGHSNQPQHF,TGTGCCTGGAGTGTAGAGGAGGGCCATAGCAATCAGCCCCAGCATTTT
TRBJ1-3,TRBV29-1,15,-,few,CSVEERADSGNTIYF,TGCAGCGTTGAAGAGAGGGCAGACTCTGGAAACACCATATATTTT
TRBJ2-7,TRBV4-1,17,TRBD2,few,CASSQASGTSGSYEQYF,TGCGCCAGCAGCCAGGCCTCCGGGACTAGCGGTTCCTACGAGCAGTACTTC
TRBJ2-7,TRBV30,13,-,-,CAWSPGLSYEQYF,TGTGCCTGGAGCCCTGGTCTTTCCTACGAGCAGTACTTC
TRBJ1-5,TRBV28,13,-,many,CASSSRGNQPQHF,TGTGCCAGCAGCTCAAGGGGCAATCAGCCCCAGCATTTT
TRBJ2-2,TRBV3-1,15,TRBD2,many,CASSPPSGFTGELFF,TGTGCCAGCAGCCCCCCTAGCGGGTTCACCGGGGAGCTGTTTTTT
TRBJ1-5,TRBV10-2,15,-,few,CATRAGYDSNQPQHF,TGCGCCACCAGGGCAGGGTATGATAGCAATCAGCCCCAGCATTTT
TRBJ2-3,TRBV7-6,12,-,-,CAGSPGGYTQYF,TGTGCCGGCAGCCCTGGGGGGTATACGCAGTATTTT
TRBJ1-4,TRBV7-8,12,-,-,CASSLTGTGVFF,TGTGCCAGCAGCTTAACGGGAACGGGAGTATTTTTT
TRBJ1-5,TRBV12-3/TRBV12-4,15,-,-,CASSLRGGSNQPQHF,TGTGCCAGCAGTTTGAGGGGGGGAAGCAATCAGCCCCAGCATTTT
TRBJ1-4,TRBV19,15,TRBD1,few,CASIGQGTTNEKLFF,TGTGCCAGTATCGGACAGGGGACAACTAATGAAAAACTGTTTTTT
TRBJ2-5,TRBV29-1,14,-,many,CSVETGIESETQYF,TGCAGCGTTGAAACGGGGATCGAATCAGAGACCCAGTACTTC
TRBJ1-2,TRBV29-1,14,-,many,CSVGPGASNYGYTF,TGCAGCGTTGGTCCTGGCGCATCTAACTATGGCTACACCTTC
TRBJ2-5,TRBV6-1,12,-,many,CASRVYQETQYF,TGTGCCAGCAGGGTCTACCAAGAGACCCAGTACTTC
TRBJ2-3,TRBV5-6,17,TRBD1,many,CASSLAWGTASTDTQYF,TGTGCCAGCAGCTTGGCCTGGGGGACAGCTAGCACAGATACGCAGTATTTT
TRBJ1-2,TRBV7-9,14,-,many,CASSLVMGDYGYTF,TGTGCCAGCAGCTTAGTAATGGGAGACTATGGCTACACCTTC
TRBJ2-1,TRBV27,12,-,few,CASRGLSYEQFF,TGTGCCAGCCGGGGACTTTCATATGAGCAGTTCTTC
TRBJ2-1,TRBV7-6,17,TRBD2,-,CASSLNLGGRAYNEQFF,TGTGCCAGCAGCTTAAATTTGGGCGGGAGGGCGTACAATGAGCAGTTCTTC
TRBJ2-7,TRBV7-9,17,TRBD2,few,CASSPWTSGMISYEQYF,TGTGCCAGCAGCCCTTGGACTAGCGGGATGATCTCCTACGAGCAGTACTTC
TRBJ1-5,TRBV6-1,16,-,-,CASSPLQQNSNQPQHF,TGTGCCAGCAGCCCATTACAACAGAATAGCAATCAGCCCCAGCATTTT
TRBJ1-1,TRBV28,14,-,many,CASRLSWGNTEAFF,TGTGCCAGCAGGTTAAGTTGGGGGAACACTGAAGCTTTCTTT
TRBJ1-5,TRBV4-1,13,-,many,CASSPEGGQPQHF,TGCGCCAGCAGCCCTGAAGGGGGACAGCCCCAGCATTTT
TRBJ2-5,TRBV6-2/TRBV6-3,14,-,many,CASSYEWAQETQYF,TGTGCCAGCAGTTACGAGTGGGCTCAAGAGACCCAGTACTTC
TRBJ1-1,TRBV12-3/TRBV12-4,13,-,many,CASSTEGLTEAFF,TGTGCCAGCAGTACCGAGGGCCTCACTGAAGCTTTCTTT
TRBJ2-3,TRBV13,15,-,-,CASSLVGVSTDTQYF,TGTGCCAGCAGCCTAGTGGGTGTTAGCACAGATACGCAGTACTTT
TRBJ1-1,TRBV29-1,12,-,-,CSVYREGTEAFF,TGCAGCGTATACAGGGAGGGCACTGAAGCTTTCTTT
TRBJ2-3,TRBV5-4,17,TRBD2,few,CASSDPGASGVVDTQYF,TGTGCCAGCAGCGATCCTGGGGCTAGCGGGGTGGTAGATACGCAGTATTTT
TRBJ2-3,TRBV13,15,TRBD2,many,CASSLAGATTDTQYF,TGTGCCAGCAGCCTAGCGGGGGCTACCACAGATACGCAGTATTTT
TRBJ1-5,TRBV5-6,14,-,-,CASSEGGGWQPQHF,TGTGCCAGCAGCGAGGGCGGGGGCTGGCAGCCCCAGCATTTT
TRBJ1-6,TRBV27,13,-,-,CASSPIGVSPLHF,TGTGCCAGCAGTCCCATTGGGGTTTCACCCCTCCACTTT
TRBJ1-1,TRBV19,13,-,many,CASSIGVITEAFF,TGTGCCAGTAGTATCGGGGTGATCACTGAAGCTTTCTTT
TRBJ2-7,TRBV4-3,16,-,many,CASSHYRAAQSYEQYF,TGCGCCAGCAGCCACTACCGGGCCGCGCAGTCCTACGAGCAGTACTTC
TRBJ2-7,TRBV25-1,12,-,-,CASIGTSYEQYF,TGTGCCAGCATAGGGACCAGCTACGAGCAGTACTTC
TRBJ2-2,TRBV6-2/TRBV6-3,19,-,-,CASSYYGKGVSSNTGELFF,TGTGCCAGCAGTTACTATGGAAAGGGGGTATCCTCGAACACCGGGGAGCTGTTTTTT
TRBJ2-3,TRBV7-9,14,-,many,CASSLDSAADTQYF,TGTGCCAGCAGCTTAGACAGTGCGGCAGATACGCAGTATTTT
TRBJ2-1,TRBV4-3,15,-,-,CASSQDIGLYNEQFF,TGCGCCAGCAGCCAAGATATAGGACTCTACAATGAGCAGTTCTTC
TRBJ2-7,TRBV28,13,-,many,CASSLASAYEQYF,TGTGCCAGCAGTTTAGCGTCAGCCTACGAGCAGTACTTC
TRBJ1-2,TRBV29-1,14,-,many,CSVDPPEMAGGYTF,TGCAGCGTCGACCCCCCTGAGATGGCAGGGGGCTACACCTTC
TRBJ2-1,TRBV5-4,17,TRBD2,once,CASSRGVRDHIYNEQIF,TGTGCCAGCAGTCGGGGGGTTAGGGACCATATCTACAATGAGCAGATCTTC
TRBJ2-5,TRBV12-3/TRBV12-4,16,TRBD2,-,CAGSTGTSALQETQYF,TGTGCCGGCAGCACCGGGACTAGCGCACTACAAGAGACCCAGTACTTC
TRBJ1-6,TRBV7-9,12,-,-,CASCPSDSTLHF,TGTGCCAGCTGCCCCTCGGATTCAACCCTCCACTTT
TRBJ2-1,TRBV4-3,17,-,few,CASSQGFLRQKYNEQFF,TGCGCCAGCAGCCAAGGATTTCTCAGGCAAAAATACAATGAGCAGTTCTTC
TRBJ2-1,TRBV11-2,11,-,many,CASLTYNEQFF,TGTGCCTCCCTAACCTACAATGAGCAGTTCTTC
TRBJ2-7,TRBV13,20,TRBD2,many,CASSPGQLRLAGLRSYEQYF,TGTGCCAGCAGCCCGGGACAGCTAAGACTAGCGGGACTCCGCTCCTACGAGCAGTACTTC
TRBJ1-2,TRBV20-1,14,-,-,CSASLTGANYGYTF,TGCAGTGCTAGCCTGACAGGAGCTAACTATGGCTACACCTTC
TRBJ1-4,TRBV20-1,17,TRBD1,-,CSARLLGGTAANEKLFF,TGCAGTGCTAGATTACTCGGAGGGACAGCAGCTAATGAAAAACTGTTTTTT
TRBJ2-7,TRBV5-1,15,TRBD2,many,CASSRTSGGSYEQYF,TGCGCCAGCAGCAGGACTAGCGGGGGATCCTACGAGCAGTACTTC
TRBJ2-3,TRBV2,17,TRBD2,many,CAIMPAGPAGVEDTQYF,TGTGCCATCATGCCCGCTGGGCCAGCGGGAGTTGAAGATACGCAGTATTTT
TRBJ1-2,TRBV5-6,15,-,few,CASSPWGGANYGYTF,TGTGCCAGCAGCCCGTGGGGGGGCGCGAACTATGGCTACACCTTC